These 25 T cell receptor beta chains were sequenced from one sample in a study of cytomegalovirus exposure and HLA in healthy donors. It was with 60 Vbeta and 13 Jbeta primers that the PCR ran. Profiled with immunoSEQ multiplex PCR; TCRdb holds only in-frame clones, not every one. The table lists roughly 80,000 clones, 75% to 85% of them singletons. Sequenced input: PBMCs. The receptors were sampled from a young woman in good health and CMV-seronegative.

This clone was recorded only once. This chain joins TRBV28 and TRBJ2-3, with D possibly being TRBD2 (5 bases). The CDR3 is made up of 12 amino acids. Trimming stripped 2 bases from V and 8 bases from J, with 8 bases between. Germline assignment: CDR1 MDHEN and CDR2 SYDVKM. This CDR3 reads CASSLTEGTQYF. CDR3 DNA sequence: TGTGCCAGCAGTTTAACCGAGGGTACGCAGTATTTT. Drawing the rest from reference TRBV28 and TRBJ2-3, the complete variable domain is DVKVTQSSRYLVKRTGEKVFLECVQDMDHENMFWYRQDPGLGLRLIYFSYDVKMKEKGDIPEGYSVSREKKERFSLILESASTNQTSMYLCASSLTEGTQYFGPGTRLTVL.

The chain has TRBV2 and TRBJ2-2, with 12 bases matching TRBD2. This CDR3 region has 19 residues. V lost 6 bases, J lost 0 bases, and 11 bases stayed unmatched. The V gene's germline CDR1 is SNHLY and CDR2 FYNNEI. The CDR3 loop reads CASSPSSGRASTNTGELFF. The CDR3 coding sequence is TGTGCCAGCAGCCCATCTAGCGGGAGGGCTTCTACGAACACCGGGGAGCTGTTTTTT.

This chain uses TRBV7-2 with TRBJ2-5; 7 bases are a match to TRBD2. The CDR3 loop spans 14 amino acids. Germline loops: CDR1 SGHTA, CDR2 FQGNSA. V dropped 5 bases and J dropped 11; count of bases not matched to a gene: 14. Here the CDR3 DNA reads TGTGCCAGCAGCCCGAGAGGGGCGGCCGGGGGGCAGTACTTC. Amino acids: CASSPRGAAGGQYF.

The chain employs TRBV15 and TRBJ1-2; D remains ambiguous. The ends were cut back, 1 base at V and 0 bases at J, with 3 bases in the middle. Germline CDR1 is LNHNV and CDR2 is YYDKDF (reference sequence). The CDR3 has 13 amino acids. The CDR3 DNA reads as TGTGCCACCAGCAGAGGTACTAACTATGGCTACACCTTC. This gives the protein CATSRGTNYGYTF.

The CDR3: CAWSVQGDEKLFF. The CDR3 DNA reads as TGTGCCTGGAGTGTACAGGGGGATGAAAAACTGTTTTTT. The chain employs TRBV30 and TRBJ1-4, with TRBD1 identical over 8 bases. J lost 6 bases, V lost 0 bases, and 0 bases had no gene match. Per the germline V gene, CDR1 is GTSNPN and CDR2 is SVGIG (reference sequence). The CDR3 loop spans 13 amino acids.

This clone showed up just a few times. This sequence joins TRBV5-1 and TRBJ2-1; a possible D gene is TRBD2 (6 bases). Per germline, CDR1 SGHRS and CDR2 YFSETQ. The CDR3 runs 17 residues. V shed 0 bases and J shed 6 bases, with 19 bases lying between them. CDR3 DNA sequence: TGCGCCAGCAGCTTGGAGGTAGGGACTGAAACCCTCAATGAGCAGTTCTTC. It translates to CASSLEVGTETLNEQFF.

To note about this clone: Other DNA sequences in the same sample also yield this CDR3. The V gene is TRBV28, the J gene TRBJ2-3, with D unresolved. The CDR3 has 12 residues. V shed 6 bases and J shed 0 bases, with 4 bases lying between them. Germline V lookup: CDR1 MDHEN, CDR2 SYDVKM. The CDR3 coding sequence is TGTGCCAGCAGCCTTAGCACAGATACGCAGTATTTT. Amino acids: CASSLSTDTQYF.

The rearrangement joins TRBV6-1 to TRBJ1-2; TRBD1 matches 9 bases. With V trimmed by 7 bases and J by 8 bases, 5 bases remained unmatched. Germline loops: CDR1 MNHNS, CDR2 SASEGT. The CDR3 length is 12 residues. The CDR3 DNA reads as TGTGCCAGCAAACGACAGGGGGGCGGCTACACCTTC. It translates to CASKRQGGGYTF.

V usage is TRBV27 and J usage is TRBJ1-5; weak D call: TRBD1 (6 bases). V was shortened by 5 bases and J by 0 bases, with 17 bases between the two germline ends. The CDR3 spans 17 residues. The germline CDR1 and CDR2 sequences are MNHEY and SMNVEV (reference sequence). CDR3 coding DNA: TGTGCCAGCAGTCCTTCCCGGACAGCCTCTAGCAATCAGCCCCAGCATTTT. This encodes CASSPSRTASSNQPQHF.

The chain employs TRBV5-4 and TRBJ1-1; TRBD1 aligns across 7 bases. J gave up 10 bases and V 0 bases, and 12 bases lay outside the gene matches. The CDR3 has 15 amino acids. The germline V gene encodes CDR1 SGHNT and CDR2 YYREEE (reference sequence). The CDR3 reads CASSLGPTGTEGAFF. In nucleotides, the CDR3 is TGTGCCAGCAGCTTGGGTCCGACAGGGACCGAGGGAGCTTTCTTT.

The count of this clone is one. The V and J genes are TRBV19 and TRBJ2-5; no clear D. The assigned J gene may be wrong: the sequence end matches TRBJ2-7 better. This CDR3 spans 14 amino acids. Germline-derived CDR1 and CDR2 are LNHDA and SQIVND (reference sequence). The CDR3 sequence is CASSMQVSSYEQYF. The CDR3 DNA follows: TGTGCCAGTAGTATGCAGGTCAGCTCCTACGAGCAGTACTTC.

This clone showed up just once. CDR3 in DNA: TGTGCCAGCAGTACCGGACAGGGACCAGACACCATATATTTT. Protein product: CASSTGQGPDTIYF. The chain recombines TRBV6-6 with TRBJ1-3; TRBD1 aligns across 8 bases. Germline V gives CDR1 MNHNY, CDR2 SVGAGI (reference sequence). This CDR3 is 14 amino acids long. V gave up 5 bases and J gave up 8 bases; unmatched junction bases: 8.

The chain is built from TRBV10-3 and TRBJ2-1, with a weak D call TRBD2 (6 bases). This CDR3 is 18 amino acids long. V lost 6 bases and J 5 bases, leaving 26 bases between the germline ends. The germline gives CDR1 ENHRY, CDR2 SYGVKD. The CDR3 bases are TGTGCCATCAGCCAACTTGGGGTGGCGGGACGCCCTGACAATGAGCAGTTCTTC. Protein: CAISQLGVAGRPDNEQFF.

The V call is TRBV30, the J call TRBJ2-3, with a possible D match to TRBD2 (6 bases). Between the trimmed V and J ends, which lost 3 bases and 0 bases, there was a span of 10 bases. This CDR3 is built from 14 residues. Germline CDR1 GTSNPN, CDR2 SVGIG (reference sequence). In DNA, the CDR3 is TGTGCCTGGAGAAGCGGGCCGAGCACAGATACGCAGTATTTT. Protein: CAWRSGPSTDTQYF.

The sample holds one count of this clone. The V gene is TRBV5-1, the J gene TRBJ2-4, with 16 bases fitting TRBD2. V trimming: 1 base; J trimming: 0 bases; junction bases outside the gene matches: 7. There are 20 residues in the CDR3. Looked up from germline, CDR1 is SGHRS and CDR2 is YFSETQ. The CDR3 spells CASSLRRGLAGGGAKNIQYF. CDR3 DNA sequence: TGCGCCAGCAGCTTGCGGAGGGGACTAGCGGGAGGGGGAGCCAAAAACATTCAGTACTTC.

V usage is TRBV6-1 and J usage is TRBJ2-5; 7 bases map to TRBD2. The DNA end lines up better with TRBJ2-7; the J call may be wrong. The CDR3 sequence is 14 residues long. Germline values: CDR1 MNHNS, CDR2 SASEGT. CDR3 protein: CASRTSVRGIEQYF. The CDR3 DNA follows: TGTGCCAGCAGAACTAGCGTTCGGGGAATCGAGCAGTACTTC.

The chain employs TRBV4-1 and TRBJ2-3, with 9 bases matching TRBD1. Germline V CDR1 and CDR2: MGHRA, YSYEKL. V dropped 0 bases and J dropped 4; count of bases not matched to a gene: 5. The length of the CDR3 is 16 residues. The CDR3 sequence is CASSQEGTGRSDTQYF. The CDR3 DNA follows: TGCGCCAGCAGCCAAGAGGGGACAGGGAGGTCAGATACGCAGTATTTT.

The chain is built from TRBV9 and TRBJ2-7, with TRBD2 matching over 10 bases. The CDR3 runs to 16 residues. V dropped 0 bases and J dropped 6; count of bases not matched to a gene: 9. Germline CDR1 reads SGDLS; CDR2 reads YYNGEE. CDR3: CASSVALLAGDGEQYF. The CDR3 DNA reads TGTGCCAGCAGCGTAGCCCTGCTAGCGGGAGATGGCGAGCAGTACTTC.

Note on this clone: Other DNA sequences within the sample encode an identical CDR3. This chain links TRBV19 with TRBJ1-1; the D is unclear. Germline V CDR1 and CDR2: LNHDA, SQIVND (reference sequence). V was trimmed by 3 bases and J by 1 base, leaving 6 bases between them. This CDR3 spans 13 amino acids. In nucleotides, the CDR3 is TGTGCCAGTAGTATTCGGGGGAACACTGAAGCTTTCTTT. Amino acid sequence: CASSIRGNTEAFF.

The chain recombines TRBV9 with TRBJ2-7; D is perhaps TRBD2 (6 bases). V was pared by 3 bases and J by 0 bases, with 13 bases between. The CDR3 is made up of 15 amino acids. CDR1 is SGDLS and CDR2 is YYNGEE in the germline V gene. CDR3 protein: CASSEGLTSSYEQYF. The CDR3 nucleotides read TGTGCCAGCAGCGAAGGACTAACTAGCTCCTACGAGCAGTACTTC.

This clone came up a few times. The CDR3 here is CAGGREGWETQYF. The DNA for the CDR3 is TGTGCGGGGGGGCGGGAGGGCTGGGAGACCCAGTACTTC. V is TRBV30 and J is TRBJ2-5; 9 nucleotides align to TRBD2. Germline V gene lookup returns CDR1 GTSNPN and CDR2 SVGIG (reference sequence). The CDR3 length is 13 residues.

The chain combines TRBV15 with TRBJ2-5, with D possibly being TRBD1 (7 bases). Trimming stripped 2 bases from V and 4 bases from J, with 8 bases between. Germline V gives CDR1 LNHNV, CDR2 YYDKDF (reference sequence). The CDR3 covers 13 residues. CDR3 nucleotide sequence: TGTGCCACCAGCAGACAGGGGGGAGAGACCCAGTACTTC. Protein sequence: CATSRQGGETQYF.

The genes are TRBV10-3 and TRBJ2-6; D is unresolved. The CDR3 is 13 amino acids. Germline values: CDR1 ENHRY, CDR2 SYGVKD. V lost 10 bases, J lost 2 bases, and 9 bases lay in between. This chain's CDR3 is CATSAAGANVLTF. CDR3 DNA sequence: TGTGCCACGTCCGCGGCTGGGGCCAACGTCCTGACTTTC.

This clone showed up just once. The chain carries TRBV5-5 and TRBJ2-1; D might be TRBD2 (6 bases). The V end lost 2 bases, the J end lost 10 bases, and 10 bases lay between the germline ends. The CDR3 covers 12 residues. Germline CDR1 is SGHKS and CDR2 is YYEKEE (reference sequence). CDR3 loop: CASSFMAGEQFF. The CDR3 coding sequence is TGTGCCAGCAGCTTCATGGCGGGGGAGCAGTTCTTC.

The chain recombines TRBV29-1 with TRBJ2-2, with 12 bases lining up with TRBD2. Trimming cost V 7 bases and J 5 bases; bases outside gene matches: 5. From germline, CDR1 is SQVTM and CDR2 ANQGSEA. The CDR3 has 14 residues. The CDR3 DNA reads as TGCAGCGGAGCCGGGACTAGCGGGACCGGGGAGCTGTTTTTT. Its translation is CSGAGTSGTGELFF.